This T cell receptor (beta chain) is drawn from a study of regulatory T cells in long-lasting Graves disease. Per germline, CDR1 KGHDR and CDR2 SFDVKD. There are 16 residues in the CDR3. This clonotype has a count of ten or more. Time point in this sample: newly diagnosed GD, antithyroid drugs for less than 3 months. Making the TCR library involved RNA that had been extracted from PBMCs. Building of the TCR beta libraries involved iRepertoire HTBI primers and Arm-PCR of CDR3 regions. TCRdb re-called the multiplex PCR reads through MiXCR, storing one row per CDR3 protein. Of hundreds of thousands of distinct CDR3 sequences listed, approximately 12% are singletons. The same sample was also studied in work on T cells in Graves' hyperthyroidism and ophthalmopathy.

This TCR was recovered from a man aged 25 to 45 with Graves disease. Sample: peripheral blood mononuclear cells (PBMCs), taken at new diagnosis, from a patient treated with antithyroid drugs. The rearrangement links TRBV24-1 to TRBJ2-4; perhaps TRBD1 as D (6 bases). The DNA end lines up better with TRBJ2-5; the J call may be wrong. The CDR3 sequence is CATEEATNRVGKTQYF. The CDR3 coding sequence is TGTGCCACAGAGGAGGCGACGAACAGGGTCGGAAAGACCCAGTACTTC.